This entry concerns a single T cell receptor beta chain. The antigen is not known. The V and J ends lost 5 bases and 1 base, in that order; junction bases with no gene match: 13. The germline V gene encodes CDR1 SGHTA and CDR2 FQGNSA. This CDR3 comprises 18 residues. Patients had chemo-refractory metastatic non-small-cell lung cancer and received focal radiation plus CTLA-4 blockade that used ipilimumab. This specimen comes from a study of radiotherapy plus CTLA-4 blockade in lung cancer. The study, taken as a whole, reports: Early blood T cell clone dynamics, with interferon-beta, were reported to best predict response.

Sequencing used immunoSEQ multiplex PCR; TCRdb keeps in-frame clones, though not all of them. The sample holds tens of thousands of clones, 70% to 85% seen once. This rearrangement joins TRBV7-2 to TRBJ1-5; 8 bases agree with TRBD1. The sample consisted of peripheral blood, taken from a patient treated with radiotherapy plus ipilimumab. This TCR derives from a human donor with non-small cell lung cancer who had a complete response to radiotherapy plus ipilimumab. CDR3 amino acids: CASSTGQGIRRSNQPQHF. CDR3 nucleotide sequence: TGTGCCAGCAGCACCGGACAGGGTATACGGAGAAGCAATCAGCCCCAGCATTTT.